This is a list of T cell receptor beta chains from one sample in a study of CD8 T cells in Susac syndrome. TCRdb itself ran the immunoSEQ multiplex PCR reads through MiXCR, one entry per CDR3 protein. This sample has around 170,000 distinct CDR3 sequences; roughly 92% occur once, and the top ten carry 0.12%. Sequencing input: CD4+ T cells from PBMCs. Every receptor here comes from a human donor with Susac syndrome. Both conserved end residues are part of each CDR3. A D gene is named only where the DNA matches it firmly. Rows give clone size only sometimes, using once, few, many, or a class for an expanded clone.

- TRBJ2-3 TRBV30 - CAWSATLADTQYF TGTGCCTGGAGTGCAACACTAGCAGATACGCAGTATTTT
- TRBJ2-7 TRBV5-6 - CASSSPRGTYEQYF TGTGCCAGCAGCTCCCCCCGGGGGACCTACGAGCAGTACTTC
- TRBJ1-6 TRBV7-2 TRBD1 CASSVPGQGLNSPLHF TGTGCCAGCAGCGTACCGGGACAGGGTCTTAATTCACCCCTCCACTTT
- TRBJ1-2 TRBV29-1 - CSVEKGRTGHTF TGCAGCGTTGAGAAGGGACGCACGGGGCACACCTTC
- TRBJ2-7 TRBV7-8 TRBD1 CASSANTGTVGYEQYF TGTGCCAGCAGCGCAAACACTGGGACAGTCGGGTACGAGCAGTACTTC
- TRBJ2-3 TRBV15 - CATSRLGGADTQYF TGTGCCACCAGTCGACTAGGGGGTGCAGATACGCAGTATTTT
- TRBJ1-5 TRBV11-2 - CASSLVQDQPQHF TGTGCCAGCAGCTTAGTTCAGGATCAGCCCCAGCATTTT
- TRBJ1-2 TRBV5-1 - CASRTATDYGYTF TGCGCCAGCCGAACAGCGACGGACTATGGCTACACCTTC
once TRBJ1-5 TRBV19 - CASSNKQLHSNQPQHF TGTGCCAGTAGTAACAAACAGTTGCATAGCAATCAGCCCCAGCATTTT
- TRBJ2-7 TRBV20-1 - CSAKPGQGTNEQYF TGCAGTGCTAAGCCGGGGCAGGGTACCAACGAGCAGTACTTC
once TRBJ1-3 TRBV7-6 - CASSLTHRADSGNTIYF TGTGCCAGCAGCTTAACCCACAGGGCCGACTCTGGAAACACCATATATTTT
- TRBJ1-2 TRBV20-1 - CSARVLATSNYGYTF TGCAGTGCTAGAGTATTAGCTACATCTAACTATGGCTACACCTTC
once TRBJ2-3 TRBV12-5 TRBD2 CASGSPLAGGTDTQYF TGTGCTAGTGGTTCCCCTCTAGCGGGGGGCACAGATACGCAGTATTTT
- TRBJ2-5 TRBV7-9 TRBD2 CASGLAVSETQYF TGTGCCAGCGGTCTAGCGGTATCAGAGACCCAGTACTTC
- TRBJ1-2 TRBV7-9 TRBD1 CASSPGQGANGYTF TGTGCCAGCAGCCCGGGACAGGGGGCGAATGGCTACACCTTC
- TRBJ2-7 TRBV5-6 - CASSLIGSPPYEQYF TGTGCCAGCAGCTTGATAGGGAGCCCACCCTACGAGCAGTACTTC
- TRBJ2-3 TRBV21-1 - CASSKVRGQKNTDTQYF TGTGCCAGCAGCAAAGTTAGGGGGCAGAAGAACACAGATACGCAGTATTTT
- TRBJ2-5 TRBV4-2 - CASSPSGGQGETQYF TGTGCCAGCAGCCCCTCGGGGGGCCAAGGGGAGACCCAGTACTTC
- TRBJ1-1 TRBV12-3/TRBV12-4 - CASSPHAGVNTEAFF TGTGCCAGCAGCCCGCATGCAGGCGTGAACACTGAAGCTTTCTTT
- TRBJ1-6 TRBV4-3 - CASSHSDRTGSPLHF TGCGCCAGCAGCCACTCCGACAGGACGGGTTCACCCCTCCACTTT
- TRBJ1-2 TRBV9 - CASSVATANYGYTF TGTGCCAGCAGCGTAGCCACAGCTAACTATGGCTACACCTTC
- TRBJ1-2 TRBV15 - CATSPSRDGYGYTF TGTGCCACCAGCCCCAGTAGGGACGGCTATGGCTACACCTTC
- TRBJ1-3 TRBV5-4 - CASSLDTGSIGNTIYF TGTGCCAGCAGCTTGGACACAGGGTCGATAGGGAACACCATATATTTT
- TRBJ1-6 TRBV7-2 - CASSFQTGGISPLHF TGTGCCAGCAGCTTCCAGACAGGAGGAATTTCACCCCTCCACTTT
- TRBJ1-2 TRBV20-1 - CSAHRGGDGYTF TGCAGTGCACATAGGGGGGGGGATGGCTACACCTTC
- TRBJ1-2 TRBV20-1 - CSARVGLYGYTF TGCAGTGCTAGAGTCGGACTGTATGGCTACACCTTC
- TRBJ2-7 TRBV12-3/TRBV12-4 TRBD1 CASRGTGTYEQYF TGTGCCAGCAGGGGGACAGGGACCTACGAGCAGTACTTC
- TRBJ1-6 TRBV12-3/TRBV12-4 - CASSPWTNSPLHF TGTGCCAGCAGTCCATGGACTAACTCACCCCTCCACTTT
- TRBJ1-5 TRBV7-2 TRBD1 CASSLQGDVEPQHF TGTGCCAGCAGCTTACAGGGGGATGTGGAGCCCCAGCATTTT
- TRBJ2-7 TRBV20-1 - CSARDGVAGSGEQYF TGCAGTGCTAGAGATGGTGTGGCAGGGTCAGGGGAGCAGTACTTC
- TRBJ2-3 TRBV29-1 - CSVLLGGTDTQYF TGCAGCGTCCTACTTGGGGGCACAGATACGCAGTATTTT
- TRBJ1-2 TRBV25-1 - CASSEYDRPMRYTF TGTGCCAGCAGTGAATACGACAGGCCTATGCGCTACACCTTC
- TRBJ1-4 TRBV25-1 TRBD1 CASSSDRGNEKLFF TGTGCCAGTTCATCAGACAGGGGAAATGAAAAACTGTTTTTT
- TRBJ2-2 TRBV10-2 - CAGIVSGGELFF TGCGCCGGTATCGTTTCGGGCGGGGAGCTGTTTTTT
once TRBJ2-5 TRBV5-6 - CASSLVNQETQYF TGTGCCAGCAGCTTAGTTAACCAAGAGACCCAGTACTTC
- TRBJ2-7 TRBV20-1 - CSVPSRQYEQYF TGCAGTGTACCCTCCCGACAGTACGAGCAGTACTTC
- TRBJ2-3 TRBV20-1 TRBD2 CSARRALAGGPDTQYF TGCAGTGCTAGAAGGGCTCTAGCGGGGGGGCCAGATACGCAGTATTTT
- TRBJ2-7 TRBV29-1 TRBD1 CSVCRDRGYEQYF TGCAGCGTCTGCCGGGACAGGGGTTACGAGCAGTACTTC
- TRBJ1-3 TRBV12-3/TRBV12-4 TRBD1 CASSGTGVGNTIYF TGTGCCAGCAGCGGGACAGGGGTGGGAAACACCATATATTTT
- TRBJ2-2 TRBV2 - CASKVFSGELFF TGTGCCAGCAAGGTCTTCTCCGGGGAGCTGTTTTTT
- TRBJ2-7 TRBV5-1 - CASSFEQVAYEQYF TGCGCCAGCAGCTTCGAACAGGTGGCCTACGAGCAGTACTTC
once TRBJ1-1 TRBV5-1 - CASSRDRLNTEAFF TGCGCCAGCAGCCGCGACAGATTGAACACTGAAGCTTTCTTT